The 21 T cell receptor beta chains below all came from one sample that was sequenced in a study of blood T cell repertoires in COVID-19. Clones were sequenced by immunoSEQ multiplex PCR, and TCRdb holds only the in-frame ones, with some missing. The sample contains some 350,000 clones, about 90% of which appear only once. Sequencing input: peripheral blood. The receptors shown here come from a woman between 18 and 29 years old who had recovered from COVID-19.

The V gene is TRBV6-2 or TRBV6-3, the J gene TRBJ2-7; TRBD1 matches at 9 bases. This CDR3 region has 15 residues. V lost 4 bases, J lost 3 bases, and 7 bases stayed unmatched. Germline CDR1 MNHEY, CDR2 SVGEGT. CDR3 region: CASSWGQGQGYEQYV. In DNA form, the CDR3 reads TGTGCCAGCAGTTGGGGACAGGGCCAGGGCTACGAGCAGTACGTC.

The chain couples TRBV10-3 to TRBJ1-2, with D possibly matching TRBD1 (6 bases). The CDR3 is made up of 14 amino acids. Germline V gene data show CDR1 as ENHRY and CDR2 as SYGVKD. The ends were cut back, 3 bases at V and 1 base at J, with 9 bases in the middle. The CDR3 region is CAISDRQDNYGYTF. DNA of the CDR3: TGTGCCATCAGTGACCGACAGGATAACTATGGCTACACCTTC.

This chain joins TRBV9 and TRBJ1-6; D remains unclear. Trimming pared 3 bases from V and 15 bases from J, leaving 16 bases between. CDR1 is SGDLS, CDR2 YYNGEE, per germline. The CDR3 spans 13 residues. CDR3 in DNA: TGTGCCAGCAGCGCCCGAAGTACGGGTTTCCTCCACTTT. Residues: CASSARSTGFLHF.

The chain carries TRBV12-2 and TRBJ2-7; the tabulated D call, TRBD2, remains unverified against the DNA. TRBV12-2 is described as a pseudogene. The CDR3 is 18 residues long. This CDR3 reads CASRLRAVKRGGRHEQYV. The CDR3 nucleotides are TGTGCAAGTCGCTTAAGGGCTGTCAAGCGGGGAGGGCGCCACGAGCAGTACGTC.

The chain has TRBV3-1 (or the pseudogene TRBV3-2) and TRBJ2-2, with 11 bases fitting TRBD1. The germline V gene encodes CDR1 LGHDT and CDR2 YNNKEL (reference sequence). This CDR3 region has 19 residues. V was clipped by 1 base and J by 5 bases; unmatched bases: 12. CDR3 in DNA: TGTGCCAGCAGCCAAGCTCTAATGACTTGGGACAGGGGGACCGGGGAGCTGTTTTTT. Its protein product is CASSQALMTWDRGTGELFF.

The chain is built from TRBV7-8 and TRBJ2-2; TRBD2 matches 11 bases. Losses at the gene ends were 4 bases for V and 5 bases for J; bases not matched to a gene: 6. The CDR3 is made up of 16 amino acids. Germline loops: CDR1 SGHVS, CDR2 FQNEAQ. The CDR3 is CASSSLTSGSTGELFF. The DNA for the CDR3 is TGTGCCAGCAGCTCGCTCACTAGCGGGAGTACCGGGGAGCTGTTTTTT.

The chain is built from TRBV2 and TRBJ1-1, with TRBD1 as a possible D gene (6 bases). V lost 7 bases to trimming and J lost 0 bases, with 12 bases between them. The CDR3 extends over 14 amino acids. Germline-derived CDR1 and CDR2 are SNHLY and FYNNEI. CDR3 sequence (DNA): TGTGCCAGCATTTCGGACAGTTTGAACACTGAAGCTTTCTTT. Protein: CASISDSLNTEAFF.

The chain carries TRBV7-2 and TRBJ1-2; 8 positions match TRBD1. Losses at the gene ends were 4 bases for V and 7 bases for J; bases not matched to a gene: 8. The CDR3 loop spans 14 amino acids. CDR1 SGHTA and CDR2 FQGNSA come from the germline V gene. CDR3 in DNA: TGTGCCAGCAGCTATGGACAGGGAGTGGGTGGCTACACCTTC. As protein: CASSYGQGVGGYTF. Variable domain in full (rest from reference TRBV7-2 and TRBJ1-2): GAGVSQSPSNKVTEKGKDVELRCDPISGHTALYWYRQSLGQGLEFLIYFQGNSAPDKSGLPSDRFSAERTGGSVSTLTIQRTQQEDSAVYLCASSYGQGVGGYTFGSGTRLTVV.

This clone was picked up one time. The chain employs TRBV10-2 and TRBJ2-7; TRBD1 might be the D (6 bases). V was trimmed by 2 bases and J by 3 bases, leaving 14 bases between them. The CDR3 has 15 residues. Germline values: CDR1 WSHSY, CDR2 SAAADI. The CDR3 region is CASSERRGQNYEQYV. For the CDR3, the DNA is TGCGCCAGCAGTGAGCGGAGAGGACAGAACTACGAGCAGTACGTC.

V is TRBV9 and J is TRBJ2-3, with a tentative D call TRBD1 (5 bases). CDR1 and CDR2 (germline): SGDLS, YYNGEE. Between the trimmed V and J ends, which lost 0 bases and 4 bases, there was a span of 9 bases. The CDR3 spans 14 residues. The CDR3 nucleotides are TGTGCCAGCAGCGTAGGGGCAGGGTCAGATACGCAGTATTTT. Protein product: CASSVGAGSDTQYF.

The chain couples TRBV11-3 to TRBJ2-5; a possible D gene is TRBD1 (5 bases). The V and J ends lost 5 bases and 1 base respectively, with 20 bases between them. This CDR3 contains 17 residues. The germline V gene encodes CDR1 SGHNT and CDR2 YENEEA. The CDR3 sequence is CASSPFQVAGFQETQYF. The CDR3 DNA is TGTGCCAGCAGCCCCTTTCAGGTAGCAGGGTTCCAAGAGACCCAGTACTTC.

The V and J genes are TRBV4-1 and TRBJ2-1; 12 nucleotides line up with TRBD2. Trimming at V came to 4 bases and at J to 12 bases, leaving 13 bases not matched to a gene. Germline values: CDR1 MGHRA, CDR2 YSYEKL. The CDR3 is 16 residues long. The CDR3 reads CASSPTVTSGRGWQFF. CDR3 coding DNA: TGCGCCAGCAGCCCTACCGTGACTAGCGGGAGAGGGTGGCAGTTCTTC.

This rearrangement joins TRBV11-3 to TRBJ2-2; 11 bases are shared with TRBD2. The CDR3 is 16 amino acids. CDR1 and CDR2 from the germline V gene are SGHNT and YENEEA. V lost 3 bases and J lost 4; bases outside the gene matches: 4. CDR3 residues: CASSFGLAGATGELFF. As DNA, the CDR3 is TGTGCCAGCAGCTTCGGACTAGCGGGCGCCACCGGGGAGCTGTTTTTT. The whole variable domain, filled in from reference TRBV11-3 and TRBJ2-2, reads EAGVVQSPRYKIIEKKQPVAFWCNPISGHNTLYWYLQNLGQGPELLIRYENEEAVDDSQLPKDRFSAERLKGVDSTLKIQPAELGDSAVYLCASSFGLAGATGELFFGEGSRLTVL.

The chain is built from TRBV9 and TRBJ1-2, with a tentative D call TRBD1 (6 bases). Germline CDR1 is SGDLS and CDR2 is YYNGEE. This CDR3 contains 18 residues. V gave up 0 bases and J gave up 4 bases, with 22 bases separating them. The DNA for the CDR3 is TGTGCCAGCAGCGTAGCTAAGGAAGAGAGGCAGGGGCTCTATGGCTACACCTTC. Encoded protein: CASSVAKEERQGLYGYTF.

The chain employs TRBV5-5 and TRBJ1-6, with 9 bases fitting TRBD1. Germline loops: CDR1 SGHKS, CDR2 YYEKEE (reference sequence). Trimming removed 3 bases from V and 7 bases from J; junction bases left unmatched: 8. This CDR3 region has 16 residues. The CDR3 sequence is CASSSGQGGPNSPLHF. In DNA, the CDR3 is TGTGCCAGCAGCTCGGGACAGGGAGGGCCAAATTCACCCCTCCACTTT.

V is TRBV6-2 or TRBV6-3 and J is TRBJ2-5, with 9 bases lining up with TRBD1. CDR3 size: 17 residues. CDR1 and CDR2 from the germline V gene are MNHEY and SVGEGT. V shed 5 bases, J shed 2 bases, and the junction held 12 bases outside the gene matches. CDR3 residues: CASSPRIGTGPQETQYF. The CDR3, as DNA: TGTGCCAGCAGTCCACGGATTGGGACAGGGCCACAAGAGACCCAGTACTTC.

This clone came up once. CDR3 in DNA: TGTGCCAGCAGCGTCTCGGGACAGGGGGCCTCGAGTGGCTACACCTTC. This encodes CASSVSGQGASSGYTF. V is TRBV9 and J is TRBJ1-2; 12 bases line up with TRBD1. Germline V CDR1 and CDR2: SGDLS, YYNGEE. The CDR3 is made up of 16 amino acids. After removal of 2 bases from V and 7 bases from J, the junction contained 9 bases not matched to a gene. Supplemented by reference TRBV9 and TRBJ1-2, the full variable domain reads DSGVTQTPKHLITATGQRVTLRCSPRSGDLSVYWYQQSLDQGLQFLIQYYNGEERAKGNILERFSAQQFPDLHSELNLSSLELGDSALYFCASSVSGQGASSGYTFGSGTRLTVV.

CDR3 residues: CASSLRRGQNEKLFF. The CDR3 bases are TGTGCCAGCAGCTTAAGGCGGGGGCAGAATGAAAAACTGTTTTTT. The chain employs TRBV7-2 and TRBJ1-4; perhaps TRBD1 as D (6 bases). Germline CDR1 and CDR2: SGHTA and FQGNSA. The CDR3 totals 15 residues. V was trimmed by 2 bases and J by 5 bases, leaving 12 bases between them.

The chain employs TRBV28 and TRBJ1-5; D is undetermined. The V end lost 3 bases, the J end lost 10 bases, and 13 bases lay between the germline ends. CDR3 size: 13 residues. CDR1 MDHEN and CDR2 SYDVKM come from the germline V gene. CDR3 nucleotide sequence: TGTGCCAGCAGTTTGCTCACGGGAGAACCCCAGCATTTT. Amino acids: CASSLLTGEPQHF.

V is TRBV10-2 and J is TRBJ1-1; the D is unclear. Trimming stripped 2 bases from V and 1 base from J, with 5 bases between. Germline V gene sequence: CDR1 WSHSY, CDR2 SAAADI. The CDR3 length is 13 residues. Written as DNA, the CDR3 is TGCGCCAGCAGTGAGAACTGGAACACTGAAGCTTTCTTT. This codes for CASSENWNTEAFF.

The chain joins TRBV7-2 to TRBJ1-2; D is unclear. Germline V CDR1 and CDR2: SGHTA, FQGNSA. V shed 3 bases and J shed 8 bases, with 13 bases lying between them. The length of the CDR3 is 13 residues. CDR3 protein: CASSFRELYGYTF. CDR3 nucleotides: TGTGCCAGCAGCTTCCGGGAATTATACGGCTACACCTTC.